The source of this T cell receptor beta chain is a study of blood T cell repertoires in COVID-19. Per germline, CDR1 MNHNS and CDR2 SASEGT. The CDR3 extends over 15 amino acids. The V and J ends lost 2 bases and 9 bases respectively, with 20 bases between them. Original data processing: Reference gene primer amplification yielded estimated nucleated cell counts. The protocol was immunoSEQ multiplex PCR, while the TCRdb copy is restricted to in-frame clones and leaves out a portion. V, J and clone size are taken as reported in that table, and D and trimming were inferred from the DNA itself. Here the sample spans under 250,000 clones, approximately 80% being singletons.

The rearrangement links TRBV6-1 to TRBJ2-7; tentatively, D is TRBD1 (5 bases). This clonotype was obtained from a human donor in a cohort sampled during active COVID-19. Input material: peripheral blood. The CDR3 is CASSEQSSFPRGQYF. As DNA, the CDR3 is TGTGCCAGCAGTGAACAGAGTTCCTTCCCAAGGGGGCAGTACTTC.